One and the same sample provided the 17 T cell receptor beta chains below, sequenced in a study of cytomegalovirus exposure and HLA in healthy donors. Researchers ran the PCR with 60 Vbeta and 13 Jbeta primers. The method was immunoSEQ multiplex PCR; TCRdb's version includes in-frame clones alone and lacks a portion of them. Among some 110,000 clones listed, roughly 68% were seen once. Material for sequencing was PBMCs. The receptors were gathered from a woman aged 45 to 65 in good health and CMV-seropositive.

This clone was seen only a few times. This sequence joins TRBV18 and TRBJ2-7, with 9 bases identical to TRBD1. This CDR3 comprises 15 residues. Per the germline V gene, CDR1 is KGHSH and CDR2 is LQKENI. The trim removed 4 bases at V and 2 bases at J, leaving 6 bases unmatched. CDR3 region: CASSRNRDRAYEQYF. Here the CDR3 DNA reads TGTGCCAGCTCACGGAACCGGGACAGGGCCTACGAGCAGTACTTC.

The chain combines TRBV5-1 with TRBJ1-4, with 8 bases identical to TRBD1. The CDR3 covers 16 residues. In germline, CDR1 is SGHRS, CDR2 YFSETQ. The J segment lost 8 bases and the V segment lost 8 bases, leaving 17 bases of the junction unmatched. The CDR3 DNA is TGCGCCAGTTCCGGGACAGGACGGTCTCAGGGGGAAAAACTGTTTTTT. Translation: CASSGTGRSQGEKLFF.

The rearrangement links TRBV5-1 to TRBJ2-7; D is undetermined. The CDR3 is 11 amino acids. V lost 3 bases and J lost 1, with 2 bases in between. CDR1 and CDR2 (germline): SGHRS, YFSETQ. CDR3 loop: CASSSSYEQYF. CDR3 nucleotides: TGCGCCAGCAGCTCTTCCTACGAGCAGTACTTC. The complete variable domain, with remaining parts taken from reference TRBV5-1 and TRBJ2-7, reads KAGVTQTPRYLIKTRGQQVTLSCSPISGHRSVSWYQQTPGQGLQFLFEYFSETQRNKGNFPGRFSGRQFSNSRSEMNVSTLELGDSALYLCASSSSYEQYFGPGTRLTVT.

This rearrangement joins TRBV25-1 to TRBJ1-3; 10 positions agree with TRBD1. The germline CDR1 and CDR2 sequences are MGHDK and SYGVNS. This CDR3 has 15 amino acids. V gave up 6 bases and J gave up 4 bases; unmatched junction bases: 6. CDR3 sequence (DNA): TGTGCCAGCAGCCGACAGGGGGCGCGGGGAAACACCATATATTTT. Translation gives CASSRQGARGNTIYF.

This chain connects TRBV7-2 to TRBJ2-3; possible D gene TRBD1, 5 bases. The V end lost 8 bases, the J end lost 4 bases, and 7 bases lay between the germline ends. CDR3 length equals 11 residues. CDR1 and CDR2 from the germline V gene are SGHTA and FQGNSA. This CDR3 reads CASGAADTQYF. DNA of the CDR3: TGTGCCAGCGGGGCAGCAGATACGCAGTATTTT.

The rearrangement links TRBV2 to TRBJ2-4; the D gene is possibly TRBD1 (6 bases). Germline CDR1 reads SNHLY; CDR2 reads FYNNEI. V dropped 2 bases and J dropped 4 bases, with 12 bases sitting between them. This CDR3 contains 15 residues. CDR3 sequence (DNA): TGTGCCAGCAGTGAACAGGGGCCGGGGAAAAACATTCAGTACTTC. Encoded protein: CASSEQGPGKNIQYF.

CDR3 DNA: TGTGCCAGCAGCCCCCTAGACGGACAGGGGCATAACGAGCAGTACTTC. Translating it yields CASSPLDGQGHNEQYF. The chain recombines TRBV5-8 with TRBJ2-7, with 9 nucleotides matching TRBD1. Germline-derived CDR1 and CDR2 are SGHTS and YDEGEE. CDR3 length equals 16 residues. J was trimmed by 5 bases and V by 4 bases; bases with no gene match: 13.

The chain is built from TRBV6-1 and TRBJ2-2; maybe TRBD1 (6 bases). This CDR3 has 17 residues. Germline V CDR1 and CDR2: MNHNS, SASEGT. Trimming took 1 base from V and 6 from J, leaving 18 bases between them. CDR3 coding DNA: TGTGCCAGCAGTGAAGACGGAACAGGGTTGGGAGCCGGGGAGCTGTTTTTT. This codes for CASSEDGTGLGAGELFF.

By frequency in the sample, this clone is medium-sized. The chain employs TRBV4-1 and TRBJ2-1, with D tentatively TRBD1 (6 bases). This CDR3 contains 13 residues. V lost 7 bases to trimming and J lost 7 bases, with 14 bases between them. CDR1 and CDR2 from the germline V gene are MGHRA and YSYEKL. CDR3 region: CASTRDKTNEQFF. The CDR3 bases are TGCGCCAGCACAAGGGACAAAACAAATGAGCAGTTCTTC.

The chain uses TRBV9 and TRBJ2-2, with D maybe TRBD1 (6 bases). Germline-derived CDR1 and CDR2 are SGDLS and YYNGEE. There are 14 residues in the CDR3. Trimming took off 3 bases at V and 7 bases at J, with 13 bases between the two ends. DNA of the CDR3: TGTGCCAGCAGCGCAGGGGTCCGCGGCGGGGAGCTGTTTTTT. Encoded protein: CASSAGVRGGELFF.

The genes are TRBV11-2 and TRBJ1-5, with D tentatively TRBD1 (6 bases). CDR3 length: 14 amino acids. Germline V CDR1 and CDR2: SGHAT, FQNNGV. The germline V and J ends were trimmed by 6 bases and 4 bases, with 13 bases remaining between them. The CDR3 coding sequence is TGTGCCAGCAGTCCACAGGGTCTGAATCAGCCCCAGCATTTT. It yields the protein CASSPQGLNQPQHF.

The rearrangement joins TRBV6-6 to TRBJ1-6; TRBD1 is a possible D gene (6 bases). This CDR3 has 14 residues. In germline, CDR1 is MNHNY, CDR2 SVGAGI (reference sequence). V gave up 5 bases and J gave up 4 bases, with 9 bases separating them. CDR3 DNA: TGTGCCAGCAGTGACAGGATTTATAATTCACCCCTCCACTTT. Encoded protein: CASSDRIYNSPLHF.

This chain uses TRBV13 with TRBJ2-3; 8 bases line up with TRBD1. This CDR3 region has 15 residues. J was trimmed by 5 bases and V by 5 bases; bases with no gene match: 9. Looked up from germline, CDR1 is PRHDT and CDR2 is FYEKMQ (reference sequence). In nucleotides, the CDR3 is TGTGCCAGCAGCCCGACGGACAGGGCATTAGATACGCAGTATTTT. Encoded protein: CASSPTDRALDTQYF.

V gene TRBV9 combines with J gene TRBJ2-5; a possible D gene is TRBD2 (7 bases). Germline values: CDR1 SGDLS, CDR2 YYNGEE. The CDR3 runs 17 residues. V gave up 0 bases and J gave up 7 bases, with 22 bases separating them. DNA for the CDR3: TGTGCCAGCAGCGTAGGAAGGGGGGAGGGCTTTGGTGGGACCCAGTACTTC. It translates to CASSVGRGEGFGGTQYF. The full variable domain, completed using reference TRBV9 and TRBJ2-5, is DSGVTQTPKHLITATGQRVTLRCSPRSGDLSVYWYQQSLDQGLQFLIQYYNGEERAKGNILERFSAQQFPDLHSELNLSSLELGDSALYFCASSVGRGEGFGGTQYFGPGTRLLVL.

The rearrangement uses TRBV19 and TRBJ1-2, with a possible D match to TRBD1 (6 bases). Germline CDR1 LNHDA, CDR2 SQIVND (reference sequence). This CDR3 comprises 15 residues. The V end was cut by 7 bases, the J end by 5 bases, with 20 bases between. Here the CDR3 reads CASKLQGVRPYGYTF. The CDR3 DNA sequence: TGTGCCAGTAAACTACAGGGTGTTCGTCCTTATGGCTACACCTTC.

The rearrangement joins TRBV7-2 to TRBJ2-3, with 11 bases lining up with TRBD2. The CDR3 is 15 amino acids. CDR1 is SGHTA, CDR2 FQGNSA, per germline. J was trimmed by 4 bases and V by 1 base; bases with no gene match: 1. The CDR3 sequence: CASSLGSGGADTQYF. DNA for the CDR3: TGTGCCAGCAGCTTAGGTAGCGGGGGGGCAGATACGCAGTATTTT.

The rearrangement joins TRBV30 to TRBJ2-7; TRBD1 agrees at 11 bases. From germline, CDR1 is GTSNPN and CDR2 SVGIG (reference sequence). CDR3 length equals 11 residues. Trimming at V came to 1 base and at J to 13 bases, leaving 3 bases not matched to a gene. Here the CDR3 DNA reads TGTGCCTGGAGTGGAGGGACAGGGGGATACTTC. Translating gives CAWSGGTGGYF.